The clone carrying this TCR beta chain was observed a handful of times. This record belongs to a study of identical twins. The CDR3 spans 17 residues. Germline V gene lookup returns CDR1 ENHRY and CDR2 SYGVKD. V gave up 3 bases and J gave up 5 bases, with 21 bases separating them. Template switching created a universal primer site, and the cDNA included unique molecular identifiers. TCRdb independently ran MiXCR on the 5' RACE reads; one entry per CDR3 protein. The sample lists roughly 500,000 distinct CDR3 sequences, about 20% occurring once. These data also formed part of another study, on T cells expressing NK-cell markers. This second study says: Beta-chain profiling covered CD3+CD56+NKG2C+, CD3+CD56+NKG2C- and CD3+CD56-NKG2C+ sorted subsets. In several donors, dominant clonotypes made up roughly 28.3-65% of CD3+CD56-NKG2C+ cells.

This chain joins TRBV10-3 and TRBJ2-3; weak D call: TRBD1 (6 bases). The receptor comes from a woman aged 18-29 years in good health. Sequencing input: CD4+ T cells sorted from blood. The CDR3 DNA sequence: TGTGCCATCAGTGACCCGAACAGGGAAAGGCTCAAAGATACGCAGTATTTT. Its protein product is CAISDPNRERLKDTQYF.